This TCR beta chain was observed in a study of tumour-infiltrating T cells in Burkitt lymphoma. Study as a whole: Overall and progression-free survival were predicted by productive clonality.

V lost 5 bases, J lost 5 bases, and 8 bases lay in between. Germline V gene lookup returns CDR1 SGHTA and CDR2 FQGNSA. The CDR3 spans 12 residues. TCRdb's copy holds only in-frame clones and misses some; the assay was immunoSEQ multiplex PCR. The sample comprises 3,500 to 4,500 clones, about 81% of which are singletons, and 12% rests with the top ten. The clonotype was recovered from a human donor with diffuse large B-cell lymphoma. Some clones in this sample may be carry-over from other donors' samples. The sample taken for sequencing was tumor tissue. This chain connects TRBV7-2 to TRBJ2-3, with no clear D. CDR3 sequence: CASSVTGDTQYF. CDR3 DNA: TGTGCCAGCAGCGTGACGGGAGATACGCAGTATTTT. Full variable domain (missing parts from reference TRBV7-2 and TRBJ2-3): GAGVSQSPSNKVTEKGKDVELRCDPISGHTALYWYRQSLGQGLEFLIYFQGNSAPDKSGLPSDRFSAERTGGSVSTLTIQRTQQEDSAVYLCASSVTGDTQYFGPGTRLTVL.